This entry lists 12 T cell receptor beta chains sequenced from one sample in a study of shared clonotypes between healthy human individuals. Sequenced by immunoSEQ multiplex PCR; TCRdb stores in-frame clones only, minus some. This repertoire shows around 2.5 million clones, approximately 93% found once; its top ten account for around 0.37%. Sequencing was performed on naive CD4+ T cells from PBMCs. Indicated subset: CD45RA+ positively selected. These receptors all stem from a man younger than 30 in good health. Some clones in this sample may be carry-over from other donors' samples.

J is TRBJ2-7 and V is TRBV5-1; 7 bases are shared with TRBD2. The CDR3 covers 15 residues. Trimming took 5 bases from V and 1 from J; bases not matched to a gene: 9. CDR1 is SGHRS, CDR2 YFSETQ, per germline. The CDR3 is CASSDFAGDSYEQYF. The CDR3 bases are TGCGCCAGCAGTGATTTCGCGGGAGATTCCTACGAGCAGTACTTC.

This chain uses TRBV5-1 with TRBJ2-7; 13 nucleotides match TRBD2. Germline values: CDR1 SGHRS, CDR2 YFSETQ. CDR3 length: 14 amino acids. V lost 4 bases and J lost 7; bases outside the gene matches: 5. CDR3 nucleotides: TGCGCCAGCAGCATGGGACTAGCGGGATGGGAGCAGTACTTC. This sequence encodes CASSMGLAGWEQYF.

The chain combines TRBV5-1 with TRBJ2-7; TRBD1 matches at 9 bases. The CDR3 is 16 residues long. The junction had 6 bases not matched to a gene; V was cut back by 0 bases and J by 2 bases. The germline CDR1 and CDR2 sequences are SGHRS and YFSETQ. This chain's CDR3 is CASSLVQGQGTYEQYF. CDR3 bases: TGCGCCAGCAGCTTGGTCCAGGGACAGGGTACCTACGAGCAGTACTTC. The whole variable domain, filled in from reference TRBV5-1 and TRBJ2-7, reads KAGVTQTPRYLIKTRGQQVTLSCSPISGHRSVSWYQQTPGQGLQFLFEYFSETQRNKGNFPGRFSGRQFSNSRSEMNVSTLELGDSALYLCASSLVQGQGTYEQYFGPGTRLTVT.

The rearrangement uses TRBV5-1 and TRBJ2-7; a possible D gene is TRBD2 (5 bases). Trimming removed 4 bases at V and 2 bases at J, with 16 bases between. Per the germline V gene, CDR1 is SGHRS and CDR2 is YFSETQ. CDR3 length: 15 residues. This CDR3 is CASSPSGLATYEQYF. CDR3 nucleotides: TGCGCCAGCAGCCCCTCCGGCCTAGCAACCTACGAGCAGTACTTC.

V gene TRBV6-5 combines with J gene TRBJ1-5; TRBD1 is a possible D gene (5 bases). Germline values: CDR1 MNHEY, CDR2 SVGAGI. V was shortened by 10 bases and J by 6 bases, with 22 bases between the two germline ends. This CDR3 is built from 15 residues. The CDR3 region has the DNA TGTGCCACCTCGAAGGGCAGGGTCGGGCCTCAGCCCCAGCATTTT. Amino acid sequence: CATSKGRVGPQPQHF.

The chain links TRBV4-1 to TRBJ2-5; 7 bases match TRBD2. The germline V gene encodes CDR1 MGHRA and CDR2 YSYEKL. The V gene end was trimmed by 5 bases and the J gene end by 1 base; junction bases not matched to a gene: 7. The CDR3 covers 15 residues. This CDR3 reads CASSWGRAIQETQYF. CDR3 DNA: TGCGCCAGCAGCTGGGGGAGGGCCATCCAAGAGACCCAGTACTTC.

The rearrangement joins TRBV7-2 to TRBJ2-2, with TRBD2 as a possible D gene (5 bases). V gave up 0 bases and J gave up 1 base, with 9 bases separating them. The CDR3 loop spans 16 amino acids. Per germline, CDR1 SGHTA and CDR2 FQGNSA. The CDR3: CASSLARAENTGELFF. Here the CDR3 DNA reads TGTGCCAGCAGCTTAGCGAGGGCCGAGAACACCGGGGAGCTGTTTTTT.

This chain links TRBV28 with TRBJ1-4; 7 bases line up with TRBD1. Germline CDR1 is MDHEN and CDR2 is SYDVKM. This CDR3 is built from 12 residues. J gave up 8 bases and V 6 bases, and 3 bases lay outside the gene matches. This chain's CDR3 is CASRVTGEKLFF. DNA of the CDR3: TGTGCCAGCAGGGTGACAGGGGAAAAACTGTTTTTT.

About this clone: The sample has other DNA sequences that encode this CDR3 too. The chain joins TRBV7-2 to TRBJ2-2; 7 bases align to TRBD1. The germline V gene encodes CDR1 SGHTA and CDR2 FQGNSA. The CDR3 has 15 amino acids. The junction had 4 bases not matched to a gene; V was cut back by 3 bases and J by 3 bases. The CDR3 coding sequence is TGTGCCAGCAGCTTGAGACAGGGCGACACCGGGGAGCTGTTTTTT. Translation: CASSLRQGDTGELFF.

The rearrangement uses TRBV6-6 and TRBJ2-5; D possibly matches TRBD1 or TRBD2 (5 bases each). Trimming stripped 5 bases from V and 5 bases from J, with 15 bases between. This CDR3 spans 14 amino acids. From germline, CDR1 is MNHNY and CDR2 SVGAGI (reference sequence). In nucleotides, the CDR3 is TGTGCCAGCAGTACACGAGGGGTATGGGAGACCCAGTACTTC. This gives the protein CASSTRGVWETQYF.

This clone was seen only once. V and J are TRBV19 and TRBJ1-2, with D perhaps matching TRBD1 (6 bases). V was trimmed by 7 bases and J by 4 bases, leaving 19 bases between them. The CDR3 consists of 15 residues. In germline, CDR1 is LNHDA, CDR2 SQIVND (reference sequence). CDR3 nucleotide sequence: TGTGCCAGTAAAAACCGGACAGCCATATTCTATGGCTACACCTTC. Translated, it gives CASKNRTAIFYGYTF.

The chain uses TRBV2 and TRBJ2-7; 7 bases line up with TRBD1. CDR3 length: 15 amino acids. Germline CDR1 is SNHLY and CDR2 is FYNNEI. Trimming at V came to 5 bases and at J to 0 bases, leaving 7 bases not matched to a gene. In nucleotides, the CDR3 is TGTGCCAGCAGTTTATCGGGACAGCCCTCCTACGAGCAGTACTTC. It codes for CASSLSGQPSYEQYF.